One and the same sample provided the 20 T cell receptor beta chains below, sequenced in a study of cytomegalovirus exposure and HLA in healthy donors. The PCR was carried out with 60 Vbeta primers and 13 Jbeta primers. Assay: immunoSEQ multiplex PCR; the TCRdb copy retains only in-frame clones and omits some. In the table there are 80,000 to 130,000 clones, 84% of which are singletons. The sequenced sample consisted of PBMCs. The source of these receptors is a woman aged 18-30 years in good health and CMV-seronegative.

V usage is TRBV6-5 and J usage is TRBJ2-7, with a tentative D call TRBD1 (8 bases). V was clipped by 5 bases and J by 3 bases, with 14 bases between them. This CDR3 comprises 14 residues. Germline V gene data show CDR1 as MNHEY and CDR2 as SVGAGI. The CDR3 sequence: CASSATGEGYEQYF. The CDR3 DNA follows: TGTGCCAGCAGTGCGACAGGGGAGGGCTACGAGCAGTACTTC.

DNA for the CDR3: TGCGCCAGCAGTCTTCCCGGGACAGGAATTTACAATGAGCAGTTCTTC. This gives the protein CASSLPGTGIYNEQFF. This sequence joins TRBV5-1 and TRBJ2-1, with 8 bases identical to TRBD1. The CDR3 totals 16 residues. The V gene's germline CDR1 is SGHRS and CDR2 YFSETQ. The V and J ends lost 5 bases and 4 bases, in that order; junction bases with no gene match: 11.

The gene calls are TRBV2 and TRBJ2-7; D is perhaps TRBD2 (7 bases). With 8 bases removed from V and 1 base from J, the gap between germline ends came to 12 bases. CDR1 and CDR2 (germline): SNHLY, FYNNEI. The CDR3 is 13 residues long. The CDR3 nucleotides are TGTGCCAGCGGAGGGGGGGGATCCTACGAGCAGTACTTC. The encoded protein is CASGGGGSYEQYF.

The chain couples TRBV30 to TRBJ2-3; possibly TRBD2 for D (5 bases). Trimming shortened V by 1 base and J by 5 bases, and 7 bases separated the two germline ends. The CDR3 is 12 amino acids. Germline CDR1 is GTSNPN and CDR2 is SVGIG (reference sequence). CDR3 nucleotides: TGTGCCTGGAGTGCGGAGGTAGATACGCAGTATTTT. This gives the protein CAWSAEVDTQYF. The complete variable domain, with remaining parts taken from reference TRBV30 and TRBJ2-3, reads SQTIHQWPATLVQPVGSPLSLECTVEGTSNPNLYWYRQAAGRGLQLLFYSVGIGQISSEVPQNLSASRPQDRQFILSSKKLLLSDSGFYLCAWSAEVDTQYFGPGTRLTVL.

This clone came up once. This chain links TRBV7-7 with TRBJ2-1, with D unresolved. The ends were cut back, 3 bases at V and 7 bases at J, with 10 bases in the middle. CDR3 length: 13 amino acids. Germline V gene data show CDR1 as SSHAT and CDR2 as FNYEAQ (reference sequence). CDR3 residues: CASSFSAGNEQFF. The CDR3 region has the DNA TGTGCCAGCAGCTTTTCGGCCGGGAATGAGCAGTTCTTC.

DNA of the CDR3: TGTGCCAGCAGCCCTGGACAGAATGAAAAACTGTTTTTT. It translates to CASSPGQNEKLFF. This chain uses TRBV7-2 with TRBJ1-4; the D gene is possibly TRBD1 (6 bases). The CDR3 is made up of 13 amino acids. Germline V CDR1 and CDR2: SGHTA, FQGNSA. The V gene lost 5 bases and the J gene lost 5 bases, with 9 bases spanning the gap.

The chain combines TRBV9 with TRBJ2-5; maybe TRBD1 (6 bases). Looked up from germline, CDR1 is SGDLS and CDR2 is YYNGEE. CDR3 size: 14 residues. V gave up 3 bases and J gave up 2 bases, with 11 bases separating them. The CDR3: CASSEDSIQETQYF. The CDR3 nucleotides read TGTGCCAGCAGCGAGGACAGCATTCAAGAGACCCAGTACTTC. Filled out from reference TRBV9 and TRBJ2-5, the complete variable domain reads DSGVTQTPKHLITATGQRVTLRCSPRSGDLSVYWYQQSLDQGLQFLIQYYNGEERAKGNILERFSAQQFPDLHSELNLSSLELGDSALYFCASSEDSIQETQYFGPGTRLLVL.

This chain joins TRBV30 and TRBJ2-7, with 8 bases identical to TRBD2. The CDR3 has 14 amino acids. J lost 4 bases, V lost 0 bases, and 5 bases had no gene match. CDR1 is GTSNPN, CDR2 SVGIG, per germline (reference sequence). The DNA for the CDR3 is TGTGCCTGGAGTGTCTCGGGGGGGCCTTACGAGCAGTACTTC. This sequence encodes CAWSVSGGPYEQYF.

This clone has more than one count but fewer than ten. V gene TRBV28 combines with J gene TRBJ1-2; 7 positions agree with TRBD1. Germline assignment: CDR1 MDHEN and CDR2 SYDVKM. The CDR3 has 16 amino acids. V dropped 5 bases and J dropped 5; count of bases not matched to a gene: 14. CDR3 DNA: TGTGCCAGCAGTGCGTATGAAGACAGGGACAGTTATGGCTACACCTTC. It encodes CASSAYEDRDSYGYTF.

This chain connects TRBV5-1 to TRBJ1-2, with 9 bases lining up with TRBD1. V shed 3 bases, J shed 2 bases, and the junction held 5 bases outside the gene matches. Germline V CDR1 and CDR2: SGHRS, YFSETQ. This CDR3 is 15 amino acids long. CDR3 in amino acids: CASSWGTGNNYGYTF. The CDR3 coding sequence is TGCGCCAGCAGCTGGGGGACAGGGAACAACTATGGCTACACCTTC.

The chain uses TRBV29-1 and TRBJ1-4, with a possible D match to TRBD1 (5 bases). CDR3 length equals 15 residues. Trimming took off 0 bases at V and 0 bases at J, with 8 bases between the two ends. Germline V CDR1 and CDR2: SQVTM, ANQGSEA. CDR3 in amino acids: CSVEDGGATNEKLFF. CDR3 DNA sequence: TGCAGCGTTGAAGATGGAGGGGCAACTAATGAAAAACTGTTTTTT. Drawing the rest from reference TRBV29-1 and TRBJ1-4, the complete variable domain is SAVISQKPSRDICQRGTSLTIQCQVDSQVTMMFWYRQQPGQSLTLIATANQGSEATYESGFVIDKFPISRPNLTFSTLTVSNMSPEDSSIYLCSVEDGGATNEKLFFGSGTQLSVL.

The rearrangement uses TRBV6-1 and TRBJ2-7; possibly TRBD2 for D (6 bases). Trimming took off 8 bases at V and 4 bases at J, with 15 bases between the two ends. The CDR3 is 13 residues long. CDR1 MNHNS and CDR2 SASEGT come from the germline V gene. CDR3 sequence (DNA): TGTGCCAGCGGGAGGATCAGGGAATACGAGCAGTACTTC. It specifies CASGRIREYEQYF.

The J gene is TRBJ1-3, the V gene TRBV2; D is uncertain. V was cut by 0 bases and J by 5 bases, with 8 bases left in between. Per germline, CDR1 SNHLY and CDR2 FYNNEI. The CDR3 has 14 residues. The CDR3 reads CASSEASGRNTIYF. Written as DNA, the CDR3 is TGTGCCAGCAGTGAAGCTTCAGGTAGAAACACCATATATTTT.

This clone showed up just a few times. This chain links TRBV6-5 with TRBJ1-1, with a possible D match to TRBD1 (5 bases). The CDR3 sequence is 15 residues long. Trimming took off 0 bases at V and 3 bases at J, with 11 bases between the two ends. In germline, CDR1 is MNHEY, CDR2 SVGAGI. For the CDR3, the DNA is TGTGCCAGCAGTTACTCGACCATGGGGCACACTGAAGCTTTCTTT. It is translated as CASSYSTMGHTEAFF.

The gene calls are TRBV30 and TRBJ1-1; D not certain. With 4 bases removed from V and 1 base from J, the gap between germline ends came to 7 bases. The V gene's germline CDR1 is GTSNPN and CDR2 SVGIG (reference sequence). The CDR3 covers 12 residues. CDR3 bases: TGTGCCTGGAAACGGGGGAACACTGAAGCTTTCTTT. This translates into CAWKRGNTEAFF.

This chain joins TRBV6-5 and TRBJ1-6; 10 bases agree with TRBD1. CDR3 length equals 14 residues. The trim removed 6 bases at V and 8 bases at J, leaving 4 bases unmatched. The germline V gene has CDR1 MNHEY and CDR2 SVGAGI. In nucleotides, the CDR3 is TGTGCCAGCAGACGGGACAGGGGCCATTCACCCCTCCACTTT. Translating it yields CASRRDRGHSPLHF.

This clone has only a few counts. The gene calls are TRBV7-2 and TRBJ2-1; TRBD2 might be the D (7 bases). Trimming took 1 base from V and 7 from J, leaving 17 bases between them. The CDR3 spans 16 residues. The V gene's germline CDR1 is SGHTA and CDR2 FQGNSA. The CDR3 coding sequence is TGTGCCAGCAGCTTAGAAGGACTAGTTAGGGGGAATGAGCAGTTCTTC. Its translation is CASSLEGLVRGNEQFF.

CDR3 sequence (DNA): TGCGCCAGCAGCTGGTCGGGACAGGGGGAGCCCCAGCATTTT. Translation: CASSWSGQGEPQHF. The chain carries TRBV5-1 and TRBJ1-5, with 11 positions matching TRBD1. Germline V CDR1 and CDR2: SGHRS, YFSETQ. This CDR3 has 14 residues. The V segment lost 3 bases and the J segment 8 bases; nucleotides outside the gene matches: 4.

This sequence joins TRBV19 and TRBJ2-7, with 10 bases lining up with TRBD2. V trimming: 8 bases; J trimming: 7 bases; junction bases outside the gene matches: 11. The CDR3 has 14 amino acids. Germline V gene data show CDR1 as LNHDA and CDR2 as SQIVND (reference sequence). This chain's CDR3 is CASASSGRPWEQYF. The CDR3 DNA is TGTGCCAGTGCCTCTAGCGGGAGACCTTGGGAGCAGTACTTC.

This chain connects TRBV28 to TRBJ2-7; D might be TRBD2 (5 bases). The CDR3 totals 14 residues. Trimming stripped 6 bases from V and 6 bases from J, with 18 bases between. The germline V gene encodes CDR1 MDHEN and CDR2 SYDVKM. CDR3 sequence (DNA): TGTGCCAGCAGAAGAAAAAGTTTGACTATCGAGCAGTACTTC. Translated, it gives CASRRKSLTIEQYF.